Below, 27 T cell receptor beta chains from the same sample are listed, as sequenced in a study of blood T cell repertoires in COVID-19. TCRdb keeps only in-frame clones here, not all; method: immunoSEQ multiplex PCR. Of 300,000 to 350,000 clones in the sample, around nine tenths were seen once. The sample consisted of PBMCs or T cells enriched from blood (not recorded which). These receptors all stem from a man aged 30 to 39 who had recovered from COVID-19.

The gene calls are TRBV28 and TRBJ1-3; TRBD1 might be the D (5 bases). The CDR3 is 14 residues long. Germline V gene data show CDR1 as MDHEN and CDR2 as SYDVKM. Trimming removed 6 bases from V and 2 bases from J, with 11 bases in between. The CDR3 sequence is CASSLGGAGNTIYF. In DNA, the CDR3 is TGTGCCAGCAGCCTGGGGGGGGCTGGAAACACCATATATTTT.

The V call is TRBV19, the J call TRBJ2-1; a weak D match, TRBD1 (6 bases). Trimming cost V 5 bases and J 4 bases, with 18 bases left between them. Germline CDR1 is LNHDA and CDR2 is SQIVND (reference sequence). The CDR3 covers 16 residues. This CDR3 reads CASSGGGRGPYNEQFF. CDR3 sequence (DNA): TGTGCCAGTAGTGGGGGCGGCAGGGGCCCTTACAATGAGCAGTTCTTC.

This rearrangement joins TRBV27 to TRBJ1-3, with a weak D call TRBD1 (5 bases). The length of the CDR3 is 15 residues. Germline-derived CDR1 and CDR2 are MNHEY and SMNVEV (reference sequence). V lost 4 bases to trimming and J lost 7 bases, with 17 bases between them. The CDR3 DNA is TGTGCCAGCAGTTCCCTTCAGGGAGGTTGGAACACCATATATTTT. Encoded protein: CASSSLQGGWNTIYF.

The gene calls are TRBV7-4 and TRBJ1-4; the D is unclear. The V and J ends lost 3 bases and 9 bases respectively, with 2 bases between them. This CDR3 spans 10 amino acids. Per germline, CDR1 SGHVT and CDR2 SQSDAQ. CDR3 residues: CASSFKKLFF. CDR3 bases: TGTGCCAGCAGCTTCAAAAAACTGTTTTTT.

CDR3 region: CASSLASGGPNTGELFF. Here the CDR3 DNA reads TGCGCCAGCAGCTTGGCTAGCGGGGGCCCGAACACCGGGGAGCTGTTTTTT. The gene calls are TRBV5-1 and TRBJ2-2, with TRBD2 matching 10 bases. From germline, CDR1 is SGHRS and CDR2 YFSETQ. This CDR3 has 17 residues. With 0 bases clipped from V and 0 bases from J, the junction kept 2 bases outside the gene matches.

The CDR3 nucleotides are TGTGCCTGGAGTCGGAGCAGTGGAGTACTGTTTTTT. Amino acids: CAWSRSSGVLFF. The genes are TRBV30 and TRBJ2-2; D is undetermined. This CDR3 region has 12 residues. CDR1 and CDR2 (germline): GTSNPN, SVGIG (reference sequence). The V gene lost 2 bases and the J gene lost 14 bases, with 15 bases spanning the gap.

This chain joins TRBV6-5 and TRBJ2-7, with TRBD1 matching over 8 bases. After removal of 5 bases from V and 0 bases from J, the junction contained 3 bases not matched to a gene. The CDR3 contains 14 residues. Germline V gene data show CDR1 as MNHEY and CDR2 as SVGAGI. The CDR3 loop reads CASSRTGPSYEQYF. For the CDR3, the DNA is TGTGCCAGCAGTCGGACAGGGCCCTCCTACGAGCAGTACTTC.

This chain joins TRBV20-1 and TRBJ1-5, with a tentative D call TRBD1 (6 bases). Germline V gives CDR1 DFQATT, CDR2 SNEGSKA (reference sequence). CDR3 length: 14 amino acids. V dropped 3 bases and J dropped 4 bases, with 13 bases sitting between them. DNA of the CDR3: TGCAGTGCTAGTATCGGACAGTTGAATCAGCCCCAGCATTTT. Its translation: CSASIGQLNQPQHF.

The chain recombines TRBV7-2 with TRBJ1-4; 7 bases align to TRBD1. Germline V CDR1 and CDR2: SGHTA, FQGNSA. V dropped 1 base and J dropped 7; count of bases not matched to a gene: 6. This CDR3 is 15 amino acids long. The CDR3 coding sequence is TGTGCCAGCAGCTTAGACAGGGGCGTGGGTGAAAAACTGTTTTTT. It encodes CASSLDRGVGEKLFF.

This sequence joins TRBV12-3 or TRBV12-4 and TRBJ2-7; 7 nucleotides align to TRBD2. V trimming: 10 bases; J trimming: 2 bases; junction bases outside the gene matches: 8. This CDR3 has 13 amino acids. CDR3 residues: CATMGRGAYEQYF. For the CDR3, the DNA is TGTGCCACCATGGGACGGGGGGCCTACGAGCAGTACTTC.

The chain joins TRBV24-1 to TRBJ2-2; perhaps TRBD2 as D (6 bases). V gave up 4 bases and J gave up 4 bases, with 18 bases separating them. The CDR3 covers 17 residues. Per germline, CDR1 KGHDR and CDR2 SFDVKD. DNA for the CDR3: TGTGCCACCAGTGAGCGAACCTTGCGGGGTAGCACCGGGGAGCTGTTTTTT. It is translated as CATSERTLRGSTGELFF.

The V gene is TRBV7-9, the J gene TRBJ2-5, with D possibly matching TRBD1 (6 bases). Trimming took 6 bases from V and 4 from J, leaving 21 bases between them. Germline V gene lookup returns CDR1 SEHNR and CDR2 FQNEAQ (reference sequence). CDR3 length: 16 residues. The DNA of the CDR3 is TGTGCCAGCAGTCCAGTGGGACACCGGGTTGGAGAGACCCAGTACTTC. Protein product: CASSPVGHRVGETQYF.

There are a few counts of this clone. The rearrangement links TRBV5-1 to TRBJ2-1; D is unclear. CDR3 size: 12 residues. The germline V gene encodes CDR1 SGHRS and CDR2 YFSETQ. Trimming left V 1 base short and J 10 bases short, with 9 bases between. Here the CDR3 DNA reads TGCGCCAGCAGCTTGCGCGGATTGGAGCAGTTCTTC. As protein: CASSLRGLEQFF.

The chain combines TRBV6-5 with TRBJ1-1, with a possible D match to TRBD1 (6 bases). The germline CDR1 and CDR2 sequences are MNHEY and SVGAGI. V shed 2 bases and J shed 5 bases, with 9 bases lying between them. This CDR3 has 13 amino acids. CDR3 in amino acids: CASSYVGQTEAFF. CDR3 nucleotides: TGTGCCAGCAGTTACGTAGGACAGACTGAAGCTTTCTTT.

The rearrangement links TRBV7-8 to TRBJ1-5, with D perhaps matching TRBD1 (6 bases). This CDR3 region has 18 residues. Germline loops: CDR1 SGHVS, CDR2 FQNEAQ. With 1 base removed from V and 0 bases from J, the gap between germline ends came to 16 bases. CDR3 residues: CASSLGQPGGYSNQPQHF. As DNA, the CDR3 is TGTGCCAGCAGCTTAGGGCAGCCGGGGGGCTATAGCAATCAGCCCCAGCATTTT.

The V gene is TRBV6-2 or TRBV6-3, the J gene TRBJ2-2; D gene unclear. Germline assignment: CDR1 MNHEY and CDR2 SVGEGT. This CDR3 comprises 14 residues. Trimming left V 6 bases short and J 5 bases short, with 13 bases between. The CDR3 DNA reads TGTGCCAGCAGCTCCCGTTCTGAGACCGGGGAGCTGTTTTTT. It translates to CASSSRSETGELFF.

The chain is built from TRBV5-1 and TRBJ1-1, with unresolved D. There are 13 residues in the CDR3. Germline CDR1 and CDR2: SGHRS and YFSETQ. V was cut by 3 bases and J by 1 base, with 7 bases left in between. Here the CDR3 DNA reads TGCGCCAGCAGCTCCCTATCGAACACTGAAGCTTTCTTT. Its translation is CASSSLSNTEAFF.

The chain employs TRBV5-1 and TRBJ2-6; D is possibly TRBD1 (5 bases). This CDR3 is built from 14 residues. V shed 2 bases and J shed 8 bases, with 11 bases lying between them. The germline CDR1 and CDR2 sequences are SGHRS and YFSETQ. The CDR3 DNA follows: TGCGCCAGCAGCTTAACCCAGGGATCCAACGTCCTGACTTTC. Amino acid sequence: CASSLTQGSNVLTF.

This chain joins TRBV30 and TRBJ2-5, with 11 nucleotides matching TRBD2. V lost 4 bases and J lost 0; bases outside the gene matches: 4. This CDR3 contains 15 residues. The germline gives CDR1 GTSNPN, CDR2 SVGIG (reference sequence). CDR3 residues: CAWTSGGSYQETQYF. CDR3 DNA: TGTGCCTGGACTAGCGGGGGGTCGTACCAAGAGACCCAGTACTTC.

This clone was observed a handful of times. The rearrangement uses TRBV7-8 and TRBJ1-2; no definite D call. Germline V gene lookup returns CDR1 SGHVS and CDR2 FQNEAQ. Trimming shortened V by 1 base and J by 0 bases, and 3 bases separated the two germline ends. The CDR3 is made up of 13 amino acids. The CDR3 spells CASSLGTNYGYTF. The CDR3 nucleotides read TGTGCCAGCAGCTTAGGTACTAACTATGGCTACACCTTC.

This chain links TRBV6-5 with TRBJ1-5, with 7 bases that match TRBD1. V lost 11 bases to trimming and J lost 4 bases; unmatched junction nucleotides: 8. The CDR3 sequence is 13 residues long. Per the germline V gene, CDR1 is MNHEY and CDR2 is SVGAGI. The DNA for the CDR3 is TGTGCCTCCGGACAGGAGATGAATCAGCCCCAGCATTTT. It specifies CASGQEMNQPQHF.

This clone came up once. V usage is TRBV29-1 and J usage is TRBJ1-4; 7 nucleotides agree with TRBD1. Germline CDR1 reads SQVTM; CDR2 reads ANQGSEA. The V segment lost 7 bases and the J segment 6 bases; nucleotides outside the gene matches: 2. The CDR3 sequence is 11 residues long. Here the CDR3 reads CSGQGDEKLFF. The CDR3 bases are TGCAGCGGACAGGGAGATGAAAAACTGTTTTTT.

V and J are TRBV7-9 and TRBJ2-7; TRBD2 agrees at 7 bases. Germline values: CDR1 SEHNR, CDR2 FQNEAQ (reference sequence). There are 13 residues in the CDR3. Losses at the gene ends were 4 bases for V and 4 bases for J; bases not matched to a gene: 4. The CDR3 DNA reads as TGTGCCAGCAGCTCCCAGGGACTATACGAGCAGTACTTC. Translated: CASSSQGLYEQYF.

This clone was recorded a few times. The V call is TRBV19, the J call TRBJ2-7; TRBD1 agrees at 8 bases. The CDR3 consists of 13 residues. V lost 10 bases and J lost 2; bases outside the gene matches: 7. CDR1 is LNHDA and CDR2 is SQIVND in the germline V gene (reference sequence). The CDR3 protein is CATKDRVTYEQYF. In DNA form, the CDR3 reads TGTGCCACTAAGGACAGGGTAACCTACGAGCAGTACTTC.

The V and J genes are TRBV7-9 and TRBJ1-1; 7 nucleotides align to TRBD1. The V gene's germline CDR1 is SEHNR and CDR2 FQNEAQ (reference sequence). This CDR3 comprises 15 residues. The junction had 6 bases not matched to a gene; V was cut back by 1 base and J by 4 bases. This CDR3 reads CASSLEGAMSTEAFF. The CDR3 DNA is TGTGCCAGCAGCTTAGAGGGGGCGATGAGCACTGAAGCTTTCTTT.

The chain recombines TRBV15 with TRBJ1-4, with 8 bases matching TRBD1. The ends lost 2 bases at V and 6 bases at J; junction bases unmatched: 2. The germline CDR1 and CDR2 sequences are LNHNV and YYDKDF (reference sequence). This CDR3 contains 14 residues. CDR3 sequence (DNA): TGTGCCACCAGCAGAAGACAGGGGTATGAAAAACTGTTTTTT. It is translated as CATSRRQGYEKLFF.

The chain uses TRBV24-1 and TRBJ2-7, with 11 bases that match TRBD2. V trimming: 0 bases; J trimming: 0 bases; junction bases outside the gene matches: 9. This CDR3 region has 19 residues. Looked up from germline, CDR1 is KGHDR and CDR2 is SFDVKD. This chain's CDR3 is CATSDLISGGELSSYEQYF. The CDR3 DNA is TGTGCCACCAGTGATTTGATTAGCGGGGGGGAATTAAGCTCCTACGAGCAGTACTTC.